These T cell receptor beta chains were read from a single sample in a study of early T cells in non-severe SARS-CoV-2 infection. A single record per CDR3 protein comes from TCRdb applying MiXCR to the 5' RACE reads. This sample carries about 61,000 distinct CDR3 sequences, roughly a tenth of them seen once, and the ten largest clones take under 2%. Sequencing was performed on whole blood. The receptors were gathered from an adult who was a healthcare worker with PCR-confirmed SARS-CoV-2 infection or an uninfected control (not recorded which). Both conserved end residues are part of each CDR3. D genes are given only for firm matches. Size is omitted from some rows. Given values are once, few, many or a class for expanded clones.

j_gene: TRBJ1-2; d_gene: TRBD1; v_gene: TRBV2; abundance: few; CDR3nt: TGTGCCAGCAGGGGACAGGCGTTTAACTATGGCTACACCTTC; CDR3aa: CASRGQAFNYGYTF
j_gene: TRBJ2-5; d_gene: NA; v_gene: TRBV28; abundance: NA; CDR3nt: TGTGCCAGCAGCCGGGCCGGGGGTCGCCAAGAGACCCAGTACTTC; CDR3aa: CASSRAGGRQETQYF
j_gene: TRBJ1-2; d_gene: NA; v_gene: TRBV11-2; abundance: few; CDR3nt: TGTGCCAGCAGCCCGATGTCAGGGTCGTATGGCTACACCTTC; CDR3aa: CASSPMSGSYGYTF
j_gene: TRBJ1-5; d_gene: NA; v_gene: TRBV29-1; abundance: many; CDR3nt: TGCAGCGTGGAGATTCCCGGGTACCAGCCCCAGCATTTT; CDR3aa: CSVEIPGYQPQHF
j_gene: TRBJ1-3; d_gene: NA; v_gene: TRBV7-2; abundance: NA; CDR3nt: TGTGCCAGCAGCCCACGAGGACTGACAGGCCTCTCTGGAAACACCATATATTTT; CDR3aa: CASSPRGLTGLSGNTIYF
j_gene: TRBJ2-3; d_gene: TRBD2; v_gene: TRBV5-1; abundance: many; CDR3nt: TGCGCCAGCAGCCCGCGAGCGGGGACTCAAACAGATACGCAGTATTTT; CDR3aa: CASSPRAGTQTDTQYF
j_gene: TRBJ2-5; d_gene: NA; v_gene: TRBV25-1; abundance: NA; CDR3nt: TGTGCCAGCAGTGGAAAACAGCCACAAGAGACCCAGTACTTC; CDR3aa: CASSGKQPQETQYF
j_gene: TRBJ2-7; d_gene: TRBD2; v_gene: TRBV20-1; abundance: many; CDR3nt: TGCAGTGCTAGAGATCTGGGGACTAGCGGGGGCTACGAGCAGTACTTC; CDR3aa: CSARDLGTSGGYEQYF
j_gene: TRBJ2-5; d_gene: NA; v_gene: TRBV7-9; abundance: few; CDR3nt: TGTGCCAGCAGCCGGATCGGAGGGGGCAGGGAGACCCAGTACTTC; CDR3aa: CASSRIGGGRETQYF
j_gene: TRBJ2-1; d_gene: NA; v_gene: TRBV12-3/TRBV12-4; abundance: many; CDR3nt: TGTGCCAGCACCCTGGGCCGCGTCGCCCAAGAGCAGTTCTTC; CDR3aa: CASTLGRVAQEQFF
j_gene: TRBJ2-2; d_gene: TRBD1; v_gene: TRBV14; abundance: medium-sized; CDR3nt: TGTGCCAGCAGCCCCCACTTCGGACAGGGCGGGACCGGGGAGCTGTTTTTT; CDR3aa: CASSPHFGQGGTGELFF
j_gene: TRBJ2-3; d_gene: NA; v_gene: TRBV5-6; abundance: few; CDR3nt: TGTGCCAGCAGGAAACAGGGTAGGACAGATACGCAGTATTTT; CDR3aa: CASRKQGRTDTQYF
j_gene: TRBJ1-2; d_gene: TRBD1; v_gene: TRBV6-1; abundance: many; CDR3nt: TGTGCCAGCAGTGAACTGGGGGACAGCTATGGCTACACCTTC; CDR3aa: CASSELGDSYGYTF